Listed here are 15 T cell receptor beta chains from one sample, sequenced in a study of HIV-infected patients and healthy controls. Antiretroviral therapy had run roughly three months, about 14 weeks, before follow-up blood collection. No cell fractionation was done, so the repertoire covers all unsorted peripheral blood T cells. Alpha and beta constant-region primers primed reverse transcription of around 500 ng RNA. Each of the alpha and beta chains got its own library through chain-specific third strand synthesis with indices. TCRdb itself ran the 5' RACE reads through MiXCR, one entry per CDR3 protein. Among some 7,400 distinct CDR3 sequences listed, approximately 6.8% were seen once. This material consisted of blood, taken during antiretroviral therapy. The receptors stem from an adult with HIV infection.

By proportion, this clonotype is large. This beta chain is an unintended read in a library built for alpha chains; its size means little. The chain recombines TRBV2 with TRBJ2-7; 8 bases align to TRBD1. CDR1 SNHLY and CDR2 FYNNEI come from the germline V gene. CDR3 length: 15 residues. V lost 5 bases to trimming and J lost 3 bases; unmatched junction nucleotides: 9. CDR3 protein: CASSPRDRLGYEQYF. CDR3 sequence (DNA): TGTGCCAGCAGTCCCCGGGACAGGCTTGGCTACGAGCAGTACTTC.

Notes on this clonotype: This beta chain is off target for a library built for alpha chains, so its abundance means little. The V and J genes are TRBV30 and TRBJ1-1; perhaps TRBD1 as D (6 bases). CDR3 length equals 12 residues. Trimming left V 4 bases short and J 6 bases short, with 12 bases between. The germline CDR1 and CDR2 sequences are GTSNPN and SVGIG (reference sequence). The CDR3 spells CAWNLGGPEAFF. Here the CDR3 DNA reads TGTGCCTGGAACCTGGGGGGCCCTGAAGCTTTCTTT.

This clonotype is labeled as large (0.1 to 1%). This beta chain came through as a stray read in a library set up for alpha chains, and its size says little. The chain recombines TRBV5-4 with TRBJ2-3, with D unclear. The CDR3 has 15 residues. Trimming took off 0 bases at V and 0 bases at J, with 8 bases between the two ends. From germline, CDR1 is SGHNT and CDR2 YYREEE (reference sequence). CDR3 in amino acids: CASSLAHTSTDTQYF. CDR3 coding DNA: TGTGCCAGCAGCTTGGCACATACTAGCACAGATACGCAGTATTTT.

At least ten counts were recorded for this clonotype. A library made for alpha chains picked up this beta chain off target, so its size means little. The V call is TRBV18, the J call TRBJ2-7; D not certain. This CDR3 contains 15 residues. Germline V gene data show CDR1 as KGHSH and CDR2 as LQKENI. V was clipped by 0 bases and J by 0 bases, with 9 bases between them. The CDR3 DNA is TGTGCCAGCTCACCACCGTTTGGCCGCTCCTACGAGCAGTACTTC. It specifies CASSPPFGRSYEQYF.

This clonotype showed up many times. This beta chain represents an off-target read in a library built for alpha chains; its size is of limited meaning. The CDR3 loop is CSVEDQGTEAFF. CDR3 nucleotides: TGCAGCGTTGAAGATCAGGGGACTGAAGCTTTCTTT. The genes are TRBV29-1 and TRBJ1-1; tentatively, D is TRBD1 (6 bases). The CDR3 totals 12 residues. V lost 0 bases to trimming and J lost 5 bases, with 7 bases between them. Per the germline V gene, CDR1 is SQVTM and CDR2 is ANQGSEA.

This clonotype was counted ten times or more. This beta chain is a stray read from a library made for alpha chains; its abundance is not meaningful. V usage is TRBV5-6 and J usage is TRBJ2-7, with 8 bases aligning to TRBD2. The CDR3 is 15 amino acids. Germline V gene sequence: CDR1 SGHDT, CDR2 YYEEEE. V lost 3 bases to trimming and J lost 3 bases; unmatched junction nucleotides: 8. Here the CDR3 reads CASSSGLVPLYEQYF. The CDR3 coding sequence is TGTGCCAGCAGCTCGGGACTAGTTCCTCTCTACGAGCAGTACTTC.

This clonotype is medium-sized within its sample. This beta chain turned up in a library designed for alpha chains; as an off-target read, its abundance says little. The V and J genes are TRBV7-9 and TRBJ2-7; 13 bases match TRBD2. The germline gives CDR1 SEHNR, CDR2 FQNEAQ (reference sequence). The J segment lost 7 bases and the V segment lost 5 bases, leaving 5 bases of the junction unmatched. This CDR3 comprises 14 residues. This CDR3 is CASSIPGLAGEQYF. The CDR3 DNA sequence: TGTGCCAGCAGCATCCCGGGACTAGCGGGAGAGCAGTACTTC.

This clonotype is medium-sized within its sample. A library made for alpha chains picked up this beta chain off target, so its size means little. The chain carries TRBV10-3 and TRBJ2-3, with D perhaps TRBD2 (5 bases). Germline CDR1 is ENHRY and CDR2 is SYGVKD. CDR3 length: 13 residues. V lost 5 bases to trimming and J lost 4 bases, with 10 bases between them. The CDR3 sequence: CAISTVSADTQYF. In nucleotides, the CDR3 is TGTGCCATCAGTACAGTTAGCGCAGATACGCAGTATTTT.

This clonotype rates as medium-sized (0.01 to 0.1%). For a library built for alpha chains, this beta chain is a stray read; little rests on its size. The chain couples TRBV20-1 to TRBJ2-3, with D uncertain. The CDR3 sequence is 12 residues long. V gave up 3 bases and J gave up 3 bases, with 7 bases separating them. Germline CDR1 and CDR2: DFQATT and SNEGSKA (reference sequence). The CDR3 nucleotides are TGCAGTGCTAGGCCCCTAACAGATACGCAGTATTTT. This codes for CSARPLTDTQYF.

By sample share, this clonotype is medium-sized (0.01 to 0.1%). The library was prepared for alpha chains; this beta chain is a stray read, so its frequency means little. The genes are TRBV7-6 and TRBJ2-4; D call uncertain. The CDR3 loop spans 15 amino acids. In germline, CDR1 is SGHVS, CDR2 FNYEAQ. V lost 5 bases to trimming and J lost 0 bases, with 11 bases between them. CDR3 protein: CASSPSILAKNIQYF. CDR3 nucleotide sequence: TGTGCCAGCAGCCCGTCAATATTAGCCAAAAACATTCAGTACTTC.

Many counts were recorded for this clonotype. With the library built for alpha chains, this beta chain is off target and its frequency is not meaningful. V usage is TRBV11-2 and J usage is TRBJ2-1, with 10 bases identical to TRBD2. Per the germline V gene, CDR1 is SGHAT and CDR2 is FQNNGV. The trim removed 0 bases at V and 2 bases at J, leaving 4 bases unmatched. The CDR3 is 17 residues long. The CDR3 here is CASSLDQAGGPYNEQFF. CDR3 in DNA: TGTGCCAGCAGCTTAGATCAAGCGGGAGGGCCCTACAATGAGCAGTTCTTC.

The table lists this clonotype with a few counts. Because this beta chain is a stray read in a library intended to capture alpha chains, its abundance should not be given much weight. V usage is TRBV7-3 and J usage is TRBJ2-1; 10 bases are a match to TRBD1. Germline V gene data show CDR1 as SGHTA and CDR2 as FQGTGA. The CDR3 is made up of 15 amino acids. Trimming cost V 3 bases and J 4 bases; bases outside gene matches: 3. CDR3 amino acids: CASSLGQGLYNEQFF. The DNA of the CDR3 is TGTGCCAGCAGCTTGGGACAGGGGTTATACAATGAGCAGTTCTTC. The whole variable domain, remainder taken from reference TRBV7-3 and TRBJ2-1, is GAGVSQTPSNKVTEKGKYVELRCDPISGHTALYWYRQSLGQGPEFLIYFQGTGAADDSGLPNDRFFAVRPEGSVSTLKIQRTERGDSAVYLCASSLGQGLYNEQFFGPGTRLTVL.

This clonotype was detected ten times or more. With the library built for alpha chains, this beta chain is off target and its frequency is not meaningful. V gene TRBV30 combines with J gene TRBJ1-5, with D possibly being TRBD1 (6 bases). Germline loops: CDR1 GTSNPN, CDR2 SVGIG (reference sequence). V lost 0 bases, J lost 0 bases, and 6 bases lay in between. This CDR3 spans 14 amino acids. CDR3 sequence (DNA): TGTGCCTGGAGTGTAGGGGGTAGCAATCAGCCCCAGCATTTT. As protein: CAWSVGGSNQPQHF.

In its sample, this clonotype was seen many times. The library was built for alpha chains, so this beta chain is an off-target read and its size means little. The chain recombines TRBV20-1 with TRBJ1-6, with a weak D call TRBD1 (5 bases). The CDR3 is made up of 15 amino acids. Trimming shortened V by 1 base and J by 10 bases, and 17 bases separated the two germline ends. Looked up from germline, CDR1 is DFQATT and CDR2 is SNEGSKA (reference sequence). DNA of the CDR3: TGCAGTGCTAGAGCTCGGGGGTCGGCAATCTCACCCCTCCACTTT. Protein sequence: CSARARGSAISPLHF.

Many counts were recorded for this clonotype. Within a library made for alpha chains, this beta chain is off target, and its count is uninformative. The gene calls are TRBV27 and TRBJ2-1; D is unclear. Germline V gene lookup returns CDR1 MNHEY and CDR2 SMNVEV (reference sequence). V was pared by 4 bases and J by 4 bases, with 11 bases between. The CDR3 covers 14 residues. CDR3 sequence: CASSSSDHYNEQFF. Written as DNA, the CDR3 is TGTGCCAGCAGTTCCTCCGACCATTACAATGAGCAGTTCTTC.